Following are 27 T cell receptor beta chains from one sample sequenced in a study of blood T cell repertoires in COVID-19. Libraries were prepared by immunoSEQ multiplex PCR; TCRdb keeps only in-frame clonotypes and omits some of them. The sample lists hundreds of thousands of clones, over 75% occurring once. The sequenced sample was peripheral blood. These receptors all come from a human donor in a cohort sampled during active COVID-19.

This chain connects TRBV3-1 (or the pseudogene TRBV3-2) to TRBJ1-1, with TRBD1 as a possible D gene (5 bases). Trimming shortened V by 0 bases and J by 3 bases, and 11 bases separated the two germline ends. The germline V gene encodes CDR1 LGHDT and CDR2 YNNKEL (reference sequence). The CDR3 runs to 15 residues. In DNA, the CDR3 is TGTGCCAGCAGCCAAGATTGGGGGGGGTACACTGAAGCTTTCTTT. Translation: CASSQDWGGYTEAFF.

This chain uses TRBV7-2 with TRBJ2-7, with 10 nucleotides matching TRBD1. Germline-derived CDR1 and CDR2 are SGHTA and FQGNSA. The CDR3 sequence is 13 residues long. J gave up 3 bases and V 4 bases, and 0 bases lay outside the gene matches. The CDR3 DNA reads as TGTGCCAGCAGCTGGACAGGGGGCTACGAGCAGTACTTC. Translated, it gives CASSWTGGYEQYF.

This clone has a single count. The same CDR3 arises from other DNA sequences in this sample as well. The genes are TRBV5-6 and TRBJ2-2, with 8 bases lining up with TRBD1. Per the germline V gene, CDR1 is SGHDT and CDR2 is YYEEEE. This CDR3 region has 15 residues. V trimming: 2 bases; J trimming: 6 bases; junction bases outside the gene matches: 6. This CDR3 reads CASSFLAGGPGELFF. The DNA for the CDR3 is TGTGCCAGCAGCTTTTTGGCAGGGGGCCCCGGGGAGCTGTTTTTT.

V gene TRBV5-8 combines with J gene TRBJ2-7, with D maybe TRBD1 (6 bases). Per germline, CDR1 SGHTS and CDR2 YDEGEE. CDR3 length: 12 amino acids. Trimming left V 7 bases short and J 3 bases short, with 11 bases between. The CDR3 region is CASSGHFYEQYF. Written as DNA, the CDR3 is TGTGCCAGCTCGGGACATTTCTACGAGCAGTACTTC.

V gene TRBV27 combines with J gene TRBJ1-2; D call uncertain. V lost 5 bases to trimming and J lost 1 base, with 23 bases between them. This CDR3 contains 18 residues. Germline lookup yields CDR1 MNHEY and CDR2 SMNVEV (reference sequence). CDR3: CASSPTSFRLVFNYGYTF. The CDR3 DNA reads TGTGCCAGCAGTCCCACGAGCTTCCGCCTGGTCTTTAACTATGGCTACACCTTC.

Regarding this clone: In the same sample, other DNA sequences code for this CDR3. The rearrangement links TRBV2 to TRBJ2-7; 8 positions match TRBD1. This CDR3 has 13 amino acids. Germline CDR1 and CDR2: SNHLY and FYNNEI. Germline trimming cut 5 bases from V and 5 bases from J; bases unmatched to any gene: 5. The CDR3 region is CASSSDRVHEQYF. In nucleotides, the CDR3 is TGTGCCAGCAGTTCGGACAGGGTCCACGAGCAGTACTTC.

This sequence joins TRBV2 and TRBJ1-5, with 9 bases fitting TRBD1. Trimming took 6 bases from V and 1 from J; bases not matched to a gene: 1. The germline CDR1 and CDR2 sequences are SNHLY and FYNNEI. The CDR3 runs to 14 residues. CDR3 sequence (DNA): TGTGCCAGCAGCGACAGGGGGAGCAATCAGCCCCAGCATTTT. Protein sequence: CASSDRGSNQPQHF.

The CDR3 DNA sequence: TGTGCCAGCAGCGTAGGCCCTAGCGGGGGTTACACAGATACGCAGTATTTT. It is translated as CASSVGPSGGYTDTQYF. This sequence joins TRBV9 and TRBJ2-3; 10 bases are shared with TRBD2. CDR1 and CDR2 from the germline V gene are SGDLS and YYNGEE. Trimming removed 0 bases from V and 2 bases from J; junction bases left unmatched: 6. The CDR3 runs to 17 residues.

The genes are TRBV30 and TRBJ1-5; 8 bases are shared with TRBD1. From germline, CDR1 is GTSNPN and CDR2 SVGIG (reference sequence). The CDR3 runs to 15 residues. Germline trimming cut 3 bases from V and 3 bases from J; bases unmatched to any gene: 7. CDR3 region: CAWSGAGGNNQPQHF. The CDR3 DNA follows: TGTGCCTGGAGCGGGGCAGGGGGCAACAATCAGCCCCAGCATTTT.

In regard to this clone: The same CDR3 also results from other DNA sequences found in this sample. The rearrangement uses TRBV7-3 and TRBJ2-3; D is possibly TRBD1 (6 bases). V was cut by 4 bases and J by 2 bases, with 10 bases left in between. The CDR3 runs 14 residues. The germline V gene encodes CDR1 SGHTA and CDR2 FQGTGA. This CDR3 reads CASSSQGNTDTQYF. The CDR3 DNA follows: TGTGCCAGCAGCTCACAGGGAAACACAGATACGCAGTATTTT.

CDR3 DNA sequence: TGTGCCAGCACGGGAGACATAGTAACACAGCCCCAGCATTTT. This encodes CASTGDIVTQPQHF. V is TRBV6-5 and J is TRBJ1-5; D ambiguous. The ends were cut back, 7 bases at V and 7 bases at J, with 17 bases in the middle. The length of the CDR3 is 14 residues. Germline values: CDR1 MNHEY, CDR2 SVGAGI.

The rearrangement uses TRBV24-1 and TRBJ2-3, with 7 bases matching TRBD2. V gave up 9 bases and J gave up 6 bases; unmatched junction bases: 2. The V gene's germline CDR1 is KGHDR and CDR2 SFDVKD. CDR3 size: 11 residues. CDR3 in DNA: TGTGCCACCGAGGGAGGGGATACGCAGTATTTT. Amino acids: CATEGGDTQYF.

This clone was seen more than once but under ten times. The chain combines TRBV5-1 with TRBJ2-3; the match to TRBD1 covers 10 bases. Germline lookup yields CDR1 SGHRS and CDR2 YFSETQ. The CDR3 consists of 16 residues. The V gene end was trimmed by 0 bases and the J gene end by 2 bases; junction bases not matched to a gene: 3. The CDR3 DNA reads as TGCGCCAGCAGCTTGGGGACAGGGGGTATCACAGATACGCAGTATTTT. The encoded protein is CASSLGTGGITDTQYF.

The chain uses TRBV30 and TRBJ1-2; TRBD1 matches at 7 bases. CDR3 length equals 15 residues. Germline CDR1 GTSNPN, CDR2 SVGIG (reference sequence). V lost 1 base to trimming and J lost 4 bases; unmatched junction nucleotides: 9. The CDR3 coding sequence is TGTGCCTGGAGTGCCGGGGACAGCACCCTCTATGGCTACACCTTC. As protein: CAWSAGDSTLYGYTF.

This chain uses TRBV30 with TRBJ1-2, with 7 bases that match TRBD1. The V gene's germline CDR1 is GTSNPN and CDR2 SVGIG (reference sequence). V shed 1 base and J 8 bases; nucleotides not matched to a gene: 7. This CDR3 spans 13 amino acids. The DNA of the CDR3 is TGTGCCTGGAGTGACCGACAGGGAAGGGGCTACACCTTC. Amino acids: CAWSDRQGRGYTF.

The chain is built from TRBV3-1 (or the pseudogene TRBV3-2) and TRBJ2-2, with 7 bases identical to TRBD1. Germline-derived CDR1 and CDR2 are LGHDT and YNNKEL (reference sequence). The CDR3 loop spans 13 amino acids. After removal of 3 bases from V and 6 bases from J, the junction contained 1 base not matched to a gene. CDR3 sequence reads: CASSHQGAGELFF. DNA for the CDR3: TGTGCCAGCAGCCACCAGGGGGCCGGGGAGCTGTTTTTT.

The chain couples TRBV7-9 to TRBJ2-7, with 7 bases identical to TRBD1. The CDR3 extends over 18 amino acids. CDR1 is SEHNR and CDR2 is FQNEAQ in the germline V gene (reference sequence). J was trimmed by 1 base and V by 1 base; bases with no gene match: 13. The CDR3 sequence: CASSLVIVTGVSSYEQYF. In DNA form, the CDR3 reads TGTGCCAGCAGCTTAGTGATCGTTACAGGGGTCTCTTCCTACGAGCAGTACTTC.

CDR3 region: CAWRGVPYSGTEAFF. The DNA for the CDR3 is TGTGCCTGGAGGGGAGTCCCTTATAGCGGCACTGAAGCTTTCTTT. The chain carries TRBV30 and TRBJ1-1; no clear D gene. This CDR3 has 15 residues. CDR1 is GTSNPN, CDR2 SVGIG, per germline (reference sequence). V lost 3 bases to trimming and J lost 4 bases, with 18 bases between them. Variable domain in full (rest from reference TRBV30 and TRBJ1-1): SQTIHQWPATLVQPVGSPLSLECTVEGTSNPNLYWYRQAAGRGLQLLFYSVGIGQISSEVPQNLSASRPQDRQFILSSKKLLLSDSGFYLCAWRGVPYSGTEAFFGQGTRLTVV.

V and J are TRBV7-6 and TRBJ1-5; TRBD1 matches at 10 bases. Germline lookup yields CDR1 SGHVS and CDR2 FNYEAQ. Trimming took 5 bases from V and 6 from J; bases not matched to a gene: 10. The CDR3 runs 16 residues. The CDR3 bases are TGTGCCAGCAGCCTAGGGAAGGGACAGGGGTTTCAGCCCCAGCATTTT. Amino acid sequence: CASSLGKGQGFQPQHF.

The chain links TRBV30 to TRBJ1-2; D is unclear. With 4 bases removed from V and 8 bases from J, the gap between germline ends came to 11 bases. Germline V gene data show CDR1 as GTSNPN and CDR2 as SVGIG (reference sequence). The CDR3 totals 11 residues. The CDR3 reads CAWTLGAGYTF. The CDR3 bases are TGTGCCTGGACCCTAGGAGCGGGCTACACCTTC.

The chain has TRBV19 and TRBJ1-2; perhaps TRBD1 as D (5 bases). Germline assignment: CDR1 LNHDA and CDR2 SQIVND (reference sequence). CDR3 length equals 15 residues. Trimming pared 5 bases from V and 0 bases from J, leaving 13 bases between. This chain's CDR3 is CASSALRQTNYGYTF. DNA for the CDR3: TGTGCCAGTAGTGCACTCCGACAGACTAACTATGGCTACACCTTC. The full variable domain, completed using reference TRBV19 and TRBJ1-2, is DGGITQSPKYLFRKEGQNVTLSCEQNLNHDAMYWYRQDPGQGLRLIYYSQIVNDFQKGDIAEGYSVSREKKESFPLTVTSAQKNPTAFYLCASSALRQTNYGYTFGSGTRLTVV.

V usage is TRBV18 and J usage is TRBJ1-1, with D possibly TRBD1 on 5 matching bases. The V gene's germline CDR1 is KGHSH and CDR2 LQKENI. Trimming pared 3 bases from V and 1 base from J, leaving 12 bases between. The CDR3 spans 15 residues. In DNA form, the CDR3 reads TGTGCCAGCTCACCCCCGATAACAGGGAACACTGAAGCTTTCTTT. Its protein is CASSPPITGNTEAFF.

This chain joins TRBV30 and TRBJ2-3; D uncertain. Germline CDR1 GTSNPN, CDR2 SVGIG (reference sequence). Trimming cost V 2 bases and J 0 bases, with 6 bases left between them. The CDR3 has 13 amino acids. This CDR3 reads CAWSTLSTDTQYF. For the CDR3, the DNA is TGTGCCTGGAGTACCCTAAGCACAGATACGCAGTATTTT.

This clone was seen only a few times. The chain employs TRBV24-1 and TRBJ2-5, with 8 bases identical to TRBD2. Trimming removed 4 bases from V and 0 bases from J; junction bases left unmatched: 6. The CDR3 is 16 residues long. Germline CDR1 KGHDR, CDR2 SFDVKD. The CDR3 region is CATSDAGGRNQETQYF. Written as DNA, the CDR3 is TGTGCCACCAGTGACGCGGGGGGACGCAACCAAGAGACCCAGTACTTC.

The chain recombines TRBV12-5 with TRBJ1-5; D call uncertain. CDR1 is LGHNT, CDR2 FRNRAP, per germline. V was shortened by 5 bases and J by 0 bases, with 17 bases between the two germline ends. The CDR3 consists of 17 residues. The CDR3 sequence: CASGPGSGPFSNQPQHF. In DNA, the CDR3 is TGTGCTAGTGGTCCGGGAAGTGGCCCGTTTAGCAATCAGCCCCAGCATTTT. Together with reference TRBV12-5 and TRBJ1-5, the CDR3 gives the full variable domain: DARVTQTPRHKVTEMGQEVTMRCQPILGHNTVFWYRQTMMQGLELLAYFRNRAPLDDSGMPKDRFSAEMPDATLATLKIQPSEPRDSAVYFCASGPGSGPFSNQPQHFGDGTRLSIL.

This chain connects TRBV10-3 to TRBJ1-5; 9 nucleotides align to TRBD1. The ends lost 5 bases at V and 3 bases at J; junction bases unmatched: 2. The CDR3 is 14 residues long. Germline V gene sequence: CDR1 ENHRY, CDR2 SYGVKD. CDR3 DNA sequence: TGTGCCATCAGTTGGGACAGGGTCAATCAGCCCCAGCATTTT. Translated, it gives CAISWDRVNQPQHF.

The rearrangement joins TRBV27 to TRBJ2-5, with D possibly being TRBD2 (6 bases). The germline CDR1 and CDR2 sequences are MNHEY and SMNVEV (reference sequence). V dropped 4 bases and J dropped 2 bases, with 11 bases sitting between them. CDR3 length: 14 amino acids. The CDR3 is CASSSAGRQETQYF. For the CDR3, the DNA is TGTGCCAGCAGTTCAGCGGGCCGTCAAGAGACCCAGTACTTC.